This T cell receptor beta chain was observed in a study of vaccination effects on CD4 cells after COVID-19. This clone has just one count. As yet, its antigen is unknown. Assay: immunoSEQ multiplex PCR; the TCRdb copy retains only in-frame clones and omits some. The sample gives 70,000 or so clones, 75% to 80% of which show up once; about 1.9% is in the top ten. Culture proceeded for nine to eleven days, and CD4+ T cells were then isolated. The study found no prior SARS-CoV-2 infection in the vaccine recipients, who tested negative for nucleocapsid antibodies. Half-medium replacement with IL-2 medium occurred on days 3 and 7. This material consisted of CD4+ T cells from PBMCs cultured without peptide, taken before COVID-19 vaccination. The clonotype originates from a human donor who received a COVID-19 vaccine.

This CDR3 reads CASSLVVNTEAFF. The CDR3 coding sequence is TGCGCCAGCAGCTTGGTGGTTAACACTGAAGCTTTCTTT. V is TRBV5-1 and J is TRBJ1-1; unclear D gene. The CDR3 is 13 residues long. Germline V gene sequence: CDR1 SGHRS, CDR2 YFSETQ. Deletions cut 0 bases from V and 2 bases from J, with 5 bases between. The complete variable domain, with remaining parts taken from reference TRBV5-1 and TRBJ1-1, reads KAGVTQTPRYLIKTRGQQVTLSCSPISGHRSVSWYQQTPGQGLQFLFEYFSETQRNKGNFPGRFSGRQFSNSRSEMNVSTLELGDSALYLCASSLVVNTEAFFGQGTRLTVV.